A selection of T cell receptor beta chains follows, all from one sample in a study of T-cell memory formation after mild COVID-19. Each CDR3 protein is one row after TCRdb ran MiXCR on the 5' RACE reads. The sample records 350,000 to 500,000 distinct CDR3 sequences, more than 20% being singletons. The specimen was PBMCs or a T cell subset sorted from them (not recorded which). Receptors were obtained from an adult woman who had mild COVID-19 (a few samples of this study predate the infection). Cell type and time point are not known. Each CDR3 is given with its conserved first and last residue. The D gene is left open where the match is weak. A row's size may be missing; if present it is once, few, many or a size class.

TRBV5-1,TRBD1,few,TRBJ2-1,CASSAGTGSVNEQFF,TGCGCCAGCAGCGCCGGGACAGGGAGTGTGAATGAGCAGTTCTTC
TRBV27,TRBD1,NA,TRBJ2-2,CASRRDRRNTGELFF,TGTGCCAGCAGAAGGGACAGGAGGAACACCGGGGAGCTGTTTTTT
TRBV15,TRBD1,NA,TRBJ2-5,CATSSGQGVQETQYF,TGTGCCACCTCGTCCGGACAGGGGGTCCAAGAGACCCAGTACTTC
TRBV7-9,TRBD1,NA,TRBJ1-1,CASSRSGDREAFF,TGTGCCAGCAGCCGATCCGGGGACAGAGAAGCTTTCTTT
TRBV18,NA,NA,TRBJ2-1,CASSPGAGLLNEQFF,TGTGCCAGCTCACCAGGGGCTGGACTACTCAATGAGCAGTTCTTC
TRBV5-1,NA,NA,TRBJ1-2,CASSSRVDNLYGYTF,TGCGCCAGCAGCTCCCGGGTGGACAATCTTTATGGCTACACCTTC
TRBV5-5,NA,NA,TRBJ2-2,CASSLWTGPNTGELFF,TGTGCCAGCAGCTTGTGGACCGGGCCGAACACCGGGGAGCTGTTTTTT
TRBV2,NA,NA,TRBJ1-5,CASSNLQVGNQPQHF,TGTGCCAGCAGTAATCTCCAAGTCGGCAATCAGCCCCAGCATTTT
TRBV20-1,NA,NA,TRBJ1-2,CSARWGPSYGYTF,TGCAGTGCTAGATGGGGACCCTCGTATGGCTACACCTTC
TRBV5-1,NA,many,TRBJ1-1,CASSLERSTEAFF,TGCGCCAGCAGCTTGGAAAGGTCCACTGAAGCTTTCTTT
TRBV5-1,NA,few,TRBJ2-3,CASSLGAGATDTQYF,TGCGCCAGCAGCTTGGGGGCGGGGGCGACAGATACGCAGTATTTT
TRBV5-1,TRBD2,NA,TRBJ2-7,CASSLGLAATYEQYF,TGCGCCAGCAGCTTGGGCCTAGCGGCGACCTACGAGCAGTACTTC
TRBV6-2/TRBV6-3,NA,NA,TRBJ2-5,CASSYFGGGQETQYF,TGTGCCAGCAGTTACTTTGGAGGGGGTCAAGAGACCCAGTACTTC
TRBV11-2,TRBD2,NA,TRBJ2-1,CASSPLAGGNRREQFF,TGTGCCAGCAGCCCGTTAGCGGGGGGGAACCGACGGGAGCAGTTCTTC
TRBV12-3/TRBV12-4,TRBD2,NA,TRBJ2-5,CASSFSSGRAKTQYF,TGTGCCAGCAGTTTTTCTAGCGGGAGGGCCAAGACCCAGTACTTC
TRBV4-2,TRBD2,NA,TRBJ2-1,CASSQVQRGTSVDNEQFF,TGTGCCAGCAGCCAAGTCCAACGCGGGACTAGCGTAGACAATGAGCAGTTCTTC
TRBV5-1,NA,NA,TRBJ2-1,CASSLEGERYNEQFF,TGCGCCAGCAGCTTGGAGGGAGAGAGGTACAATGAGCAGTTCTTC
TRBV4-1,TRBD1,few,TRBJ1-2,CASSQHPRTGDYGYTF,TGCGCCAGCAGCCAACATCCCAGGACAGGGGACTATGGCTACACCTTC
TRBV29-1,TRBD1,few,TRBJ2-7,CSVSPQDRGEYEQYF,TGCAGCGTTTCTCCACAAGACAGGGGGGAATACGAGCAGTACTTC
TRBV20-1,NA,many,TRBJ2-1,CSAHPSSYNEQFF,TGCAGTGCCCACCCTTCCTCCTACAATGAGCAGTTCTTC
TRBV6-2/TRBV6-3,NA,many,TRBJ2-7,CASTDSPYEQYF,TGTGCCAGCACGGACAGCCCCTACGAGCAGTACTTC
TRBV9,NA,few,TRBJ2-2,CASSVLLGGTGELFF,TGTGCCAGCAGCGTGCTTCTCGGAGGGACCGGGGAGCTGTTTTTT